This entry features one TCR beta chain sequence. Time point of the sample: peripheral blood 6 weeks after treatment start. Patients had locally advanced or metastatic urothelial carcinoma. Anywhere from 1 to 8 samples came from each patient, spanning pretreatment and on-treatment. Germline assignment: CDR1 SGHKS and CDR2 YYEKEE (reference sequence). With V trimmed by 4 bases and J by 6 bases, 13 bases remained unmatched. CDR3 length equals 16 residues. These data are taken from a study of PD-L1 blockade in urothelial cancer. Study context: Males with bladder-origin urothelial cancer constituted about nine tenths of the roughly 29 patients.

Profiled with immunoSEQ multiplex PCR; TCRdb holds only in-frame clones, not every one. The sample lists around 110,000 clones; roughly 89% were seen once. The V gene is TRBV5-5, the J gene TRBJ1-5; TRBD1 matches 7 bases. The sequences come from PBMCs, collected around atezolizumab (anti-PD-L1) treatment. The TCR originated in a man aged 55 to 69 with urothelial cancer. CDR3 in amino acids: CASSLDLTGARQPQHF. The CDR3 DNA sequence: TGTGCCAGCAGCCTCGACCTTACAGGGGCGCGTCAGCCCCAGCATTTT.